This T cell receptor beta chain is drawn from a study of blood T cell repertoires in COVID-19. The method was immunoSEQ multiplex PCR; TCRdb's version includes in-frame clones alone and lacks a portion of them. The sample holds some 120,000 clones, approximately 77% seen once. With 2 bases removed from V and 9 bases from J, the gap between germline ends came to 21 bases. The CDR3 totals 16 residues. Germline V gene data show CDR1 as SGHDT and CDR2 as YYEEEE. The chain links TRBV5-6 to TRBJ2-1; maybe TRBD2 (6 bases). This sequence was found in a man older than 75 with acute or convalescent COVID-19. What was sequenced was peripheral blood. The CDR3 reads CASSFAPGRGQGEQFF. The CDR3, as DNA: TGTGCCAGCAGCTTTGCCCCCGGGCGGGGCCAGGGTGAGCAGTTCTTC.